This T cell receptor (beta chain) comes out of a study of metastatic and nonmetastatic thyroid tumors. Across the study: Repertoires were compared across blood and tumor or nodule tissue from malignant and benign thyroid patients. Study-wide results and caveats: The reported finding was significantly higher TCR beta diversity in malignant thyroid tumors relative to benign nodules, in blood and tumor.

This clone was seen many times. The antigen is unknown. One base away lies a much larger clone, so this may be a sequencing read error. All patients were untreated before thyroid surgery. The CDR3 is 15 amino acids. Per the germline V gene, CDR1 is SGHVS and CDR2 is FQNEAQ. TCRdb reprocessed the PCR reads using MiXCR. The sample records about 12,000 clones, about an eighth being singletons. Source material: blood. This chain connects TRBV7-8 to TRBJ1-5, with TRBD1 matching over 8 bases. The TCR comes from a female donor with papillary thyroid cancer or a benign thyroid nodule (not recorded which). Some clones in this sample may be carry-over from other donors' samples. The CDR3 region has the DNA TGTGCCAGCAGCCCAACCGGGACAGGCAACCAGCCCCAGCATTTT. It is translated as CASSPTGTGNQPQHF.